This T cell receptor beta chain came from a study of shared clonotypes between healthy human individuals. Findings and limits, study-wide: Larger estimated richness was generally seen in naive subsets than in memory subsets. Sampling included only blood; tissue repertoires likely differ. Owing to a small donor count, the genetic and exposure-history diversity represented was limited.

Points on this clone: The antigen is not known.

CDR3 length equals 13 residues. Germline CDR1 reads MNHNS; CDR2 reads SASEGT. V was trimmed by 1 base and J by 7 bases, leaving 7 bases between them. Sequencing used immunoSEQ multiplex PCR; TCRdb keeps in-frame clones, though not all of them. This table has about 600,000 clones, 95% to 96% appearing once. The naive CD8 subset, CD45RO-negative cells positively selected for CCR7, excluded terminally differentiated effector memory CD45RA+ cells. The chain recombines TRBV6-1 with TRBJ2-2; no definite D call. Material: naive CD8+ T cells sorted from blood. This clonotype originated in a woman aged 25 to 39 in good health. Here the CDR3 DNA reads TGTGCCAGCAGTGAAGGGTGGATCGGGGAGCTGTTTTTT. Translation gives CASSEGWIGELFF.